The T cell receptor (beta chain) under discussion was sequenced for a study of blood T cell repertoires in COVID-19. Per the authors' pipeline: It was from reference gene primer amplification that nucleated cell counts were estimated. The method was immunoSEQ multiplex PCR; TCRdb's version includes in-frame clones alone and lacks a portion of them. V and J calls and clone size come straight from that table; D and trimming were deduced from the DNA. The sample has 150,000 to 200,000 clones, over 75% seen once. This clone was seen once. The germline gives CDR1 MGHDK, CDR2 SYGVNS. The CDR3 runs 14 residues. Deletions cut 6 bases from V and 3 bases from J, with 14 bases between.

The TCR was taken from a woman in her 70s with acute or convalescent COVID-19. Sequencing was performed on peripheral blood. This sequence joins TRBV25-1 and TRBJ1-1; D unclear. CDR3 sequence: CASRQTARHTEAFF. DNA for the CDR3: TGTGCCAGCAGGCAGACTGCTAGACACACTGAAGCTTTCTTT.